This T cell receptor beta chain was identified during a study of long-term antiretroviral therapy in people with HIV. For the study at large: Collection of the earliest samples took place about a decade ahead of the 2015 immediate-ART recommendation. General study results and limits: The range of CDR3 lengths in HIV repertoires proved narrower than that found in controls.

Germline CDR1 SNHLY, CDR2 FYNNEI. The V and J ends lost 2 bases and 5 bases respectively, with 6 bases between them. CDR3 length: 12 residues. As to this clone: The antigen is unknown.

Assay version v3.0 of immunoSEQ was used, and it was run at survey level. Assay: immunoSEQ multiplex PCR; the TCRdb copy retains only in-frame clones and omits some. The repertoire includes roughly 30,000 clones, 86% of them detected once, and approximately 4.8% sits in the top ten. Sample: unsorted PBMCs, taken 0.8 years after starting antiretroviral therapy. This rearrangement joins TRBV2 to TRBJ2-5; D uncertain. The receptor was isolated from a woman aged 25-40 years with HIV. The CDR3 protein is CASSEKWETQYF. The CDR3 DNA sequence: TGTGCCAGCAGTGAAAAGTGGGAGACCCAGTACTTC.